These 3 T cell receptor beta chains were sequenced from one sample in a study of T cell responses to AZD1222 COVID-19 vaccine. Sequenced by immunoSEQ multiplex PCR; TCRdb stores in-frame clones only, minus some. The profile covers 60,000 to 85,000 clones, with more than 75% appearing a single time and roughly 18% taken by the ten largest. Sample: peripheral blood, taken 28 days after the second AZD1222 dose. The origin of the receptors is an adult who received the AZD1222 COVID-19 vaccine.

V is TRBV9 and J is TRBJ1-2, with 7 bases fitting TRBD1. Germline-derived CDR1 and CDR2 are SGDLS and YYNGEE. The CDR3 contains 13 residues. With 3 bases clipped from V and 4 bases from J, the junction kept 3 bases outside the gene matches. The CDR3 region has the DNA TGTGCCAGCAGCGGACAGGGTTCCTATGGCTACACCTTC. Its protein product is CASSGQGSYGYTF.

The CDR3 loop is CASSMQGITDTQYF. In nucleotides, the CDR3 is TGTGCCAGTAGTATGCAGGGAATCACAGATACGCAGTATTTT. The chain joins TRBV19 to TRBJ2-3, with a possible D match to TRBD1 (5 bases). Trimming took 3 bases from V and 2 from J, leaving 9 bases between them. Germline-derived CDR1 and CDR2 are LNHDA and SQIVND (reference sequence). CDR3 length: 14 residues.

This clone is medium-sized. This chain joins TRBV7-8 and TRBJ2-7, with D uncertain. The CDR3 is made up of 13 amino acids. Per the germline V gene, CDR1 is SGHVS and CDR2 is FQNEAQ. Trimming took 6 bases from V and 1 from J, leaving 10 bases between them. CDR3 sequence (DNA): TGTGCCAGCAGGCATACCTTATCCTACGAGCAGTACTTC. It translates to CASRHTLSYEQYF.